The 8 T cell receptor beta chains in this list originate from one sample, sequenced in a study of cytomegalovirus exposure and HLA in healthy donors. Libraries were prepared by immunoSEQ multiplex PCR; TCRdb keeps only in-frame clonotypes and omits some of them. The top ten hold 5.7% of the sample, which has some 170,000 clones, about 86% seen once. Input material: PBMCs. The receptor set was obtained from a woman aged 25 to 39 in good health and CMV-seronegative.

The gene calls are TRBV6-6 and TRBJ2-7; maybe TRBD2 (5 bases). CDR1 is MNHNY and CDR2 is SVGAGI in the germline V gene (reference sequence). This CDR3 is 14 amino acids long. The ends were cut back, 2 bases at V and 2 bases at J, with 10 bases in the middle. CDR3 residues: CASSYREGTYEQYF. The CDR3 bases are TGTGCCAGCAGTTACAGAGAGGGAACCTACGAGCAGTACTTC.

The rearrangement links TRBV10-3 to TRBJ2-7; perhaps TRBD2 as D (5 bases). Germline V CDR1 and CDR2: ENHRY, SYGVKD. Trimming removed 10 bases at V and 4 bases at J, with 14 bases between. The CDR3 is 12 amino acids. CDR3 sequence (DNA): TGTGCCAGCGGGCTAGTCGGGTACGAGCAGTACTTC. It codes for CASGLVGYEQYF.

The chain combines TRBV6-5 with TRBJ1-5, with no clear D. The CDR3 has 12 amino acids. Trimming stripped 6 bases from V and 4 bases from J, with 7 bases between. Germline V gives CDR1 MNHEY, CDR2 SVGAGI. The CDR3 sequence: CASRNDNQPQHF. In nucleotides, the CDR3 is TGTGCCAGCAGGAATGATAATCAGCCCCAGCATTTT.

The chain combines TRBV7-3 with TRBJ1-1, with D possibly being TRBD1 (5 bases). V lost 2 bases, J lost 1 base, and 14 bases lay in between. Germline CDR1 reads SGHTA; CDR2 reads FQGTGA. The CDR3 runs to 16 residues. CDR3: CASSLFFRGRNTEAFF. The DNA of the CDR3 is TGTGCCAGCAGCTTATTTTTTAGGGGTCGGAACACTGAAGCTTTCTTT.

This rearrangement joins TRBV19 to TRBJ1-2, with 9 positions matching TRBD1. The V gene end was trimmed by 7 bases and the J gene end by 3 bases; junction bases not matched to a gene: 15. The CDR3 length is 17 residues. Germline CDR1 and CDR2: LNHDA and SQIVND (reference sequence). The CDR3 nucleotides are TGTGCCAGTACCCGCGGATTAGGGACAGGGATCCACTATGGCTACACCTTC. Translated: CASTRGLGTGIHYGYTF. Filled out from reference TRBV19 and TRBJ1-2, the complete variable domain reads DGGITQSPKYLFRKEGQNVTLSCEQNLNHDAMYWYRQDPGQGLRLIYYSQIVNDFQKGDIAEGYSVSREKKESFPLTVTSAQKNPTAFYLCASTRGLGTGIHYGYTFGSGTRLTVV.

The chain is built from TRBV4-1 and TRBJ1-4; 7 bases line up with TRBD1. The CDR3 has 16 amino acids. With V trimmed by 1 base and J by 6 bases, 8 bases remained unmatched. Germline V gives CDR1 MGHRA, CDR2 YSYEKL. The CDR3 DNA reads as TGCGCCAGCAGCCAAGCGCGAGGGGGCTTAGATGAAAAACTGTTTTTT. It encodes CASSQARGGLDEKLFF.

The rearrangement joins TRBV7-9 to TRBJ1-2; D uncertain. The V gene lost 2 bases and the J gene lost 5 bases, with 12 bases spanning the gap. Per germline, CDR1 SEHNR and CDR2 FQNEAQ (reference sequence). The CDR3 runs to 14 residues. CDR3 in DNA: TGTGCCAGCAGCTTAATTGAGCGCCCTTATGGCTACACCTTC. This gives the protein CASSLIERPYGYTF.

The genes are TRBV7-6 and TRBJ2-2; no firm D call. The CDR3 is 15 amino acids. The germline V gene encodes CDR1 SGHVS and CDR2 FNYEAQ. V lost 3 bases to trimming and J lost 4 bases, with 12 bases between them. CDR3 DNA sequence: TGTGCCAGCAGCTTGGCAGGTTCGGGCACCGGGGAGCTGTTTTTT. Its protein is CASSLAGSGTGELFF. The entire variable domain, with the rest obtained from reference TRBV7-6 and TRBJ2-2, is as follows: GAGVSQSPRYKVTKRGQDVALRCDPISGHVSLYWYRQALGQGPEFLTYFNYEAQQDKSGLPNDRFSAERPEGSISTLTIQRTEQRDSAMYRCASSLAGSGTGELFFGEGSRLTVL.